This T cell receptor (beta chain) originates from a study of response to subunit inactivated influenza vaccine. This clonotype showed up many times. V lost 6 bases and J lost 0, with 15 bases in between. The CDR3 is 16 amino acids. Each CDR3 protein gets one entry after TCRdb re-called the RT-PCR reads with MiXCR. The sample contains fewer than 700,000 distinct CDR3 sequences, over 10% of which appear only once. V and J are TRBV12-3 or TRBV12-4 and TRBJ1-3; D might be TRBD1 (5 bases). Sequenced material: PBMCs from blood, taken roughly 6 weeks after vaccination. The TCR originated in a man aged 45 to 65 who received an inactivated influenza vaccine. CDR3 residues: CASRPPGLLSGNTIYF. The CDR3 nucleotides are TGTGCCAGCAGACCCCCGGGACTCCTCTCTGGAAACACCATATATTTT.